The rows below give T cell receptor beta chains drawn from one sample of a study of T-cell reconstitution after alpha-beta-depleted transplantation in children. TCRdb processed the PCR reads anew with MiXCR; each CDR3 protein has one entry. The repertoire consists of 350,000 to 400,000 distinct CDR3 sequences, with about 20% occurring once and the leading ten covering approximately 3.9%. Specimen: PBMCs from the stem cell graft donor, collected from the stem cell graft. All receptors derive from a human donor who donated a stem cell graft to a child with acute myeloid leukemia. Each CDR3 is given with its conserved first and last residue. D genes are given only for firm matches. Size is stated for part of the rows, as once, few or many counts, or as a class when the clone is expanded.

J gene | CDR3 length | V gene | D gene | clone size | CDR3 protein | CDR3 DNA
TRBJ1-1 | 13 | TRBV20-1 | NA | NA | CSARDSGDTEAFF | TGCAGTGCTAGAGATTCGGGGGACACTGAAGCTTTCTTT
TRBJ1-6 | 12 | TRBV12-3/TRBV12-4 | NA | few | CASSLNSSPLHF | TGTGCCAGCAGCCTTAACAGTTCACCCCTCCACTTT
TRBJ1-1 | 13 | TRBV6-2/TRBV6-3 | TRBD1 | NA | CASRDRLNTEAFF | TGTGCCAGCAGGGACAGGCTTAACACTGAAGCTTTCTTT
TRBJ2-7 | 15 | TRBV12-3/TRBV12-4 | NA | NA | CASSSTGEGTYEQYF | TGTGCCAGCAGCTCTACAGGGGAGGGGACCTACGAGCAGTACTTC
TRBJ1-2 | 14 | TRBV7-9 | NA | few | CASSLTGTTYGYTF | TGTGCCAGCAGCTTAACCGGCACCACCTATGGCTACACCTTC
TRBJ1-6 | 13 | TRBV27 | NA | many | CASSVRRNSPLHF | TGTGCCAGCAGTGTCCGCCGGAATTCACCCCTCCACTTT
TRBJ2-1 | 15 | TRBV6-2/TRBV6-3 | NA | many | CASSRLGRTYNEQFF | TGTGCCAGCAGCCGGTTAGGCCGGACTTACAATGAGCAGTTCTTC
TRBJ2-7 | 15 | TRBV21-1 | NA | NA | CASSKASGSPYEQYF | TGTGCCAGCAGCAAAGCTAGCGGGAGCCCCTACGAGCAGTACTTC
TRBJ1-1 | 15 | TRBV25-1 | NA | few | CASSEGKVGGTEAFF | TGTGCCAGCAGTGAAGGGAAGGTGGGAGGGACTGAAGCTTTCTTT
TRBJ2-3 | 13 | TRBV15 | NA | NA | CATSRGGEDTQYF | TGTGCCACCAGCAGAGGAGGGGAAGATACGCAGTATTTT
TRBJ2-7 | 15 | TRBV20-1 | NA | few | CSARDGSTAAYEQYF | TGCAGTGCTAGAGATGGATCGACAGCCGCTTACGAGCAGTACTTC
TRBJ2-2 | 14 | TRBV20-1 | NA | many | CSARRGLGTGELFF | TGCAGTGCTAGGCGGGGGCTTGGCACCGGGGAGCTGTTTTTT
TRBJ2-3 | 15 | TRBV7-9 | NA | NA | CASSKEGTSTDTQYF | TGTGCCAGCAGCAAAGAAGGGACTAGCACAGATACGCAGTATTTT
TRBJ2-2 | 15 | TRBV4-1 | NA | NA | CASSQEGVGTGELFF | TGCGCCAGCAGCCAAGAAGGAGTAGGCACCGGGGAGCTGTTTTTT
TRBJ2-3 | 15 | TRBV11-2 | NA | NA | CASSPQMTYTDTQYF | TGTGCCAGCAGCCCCCAAATGACCTACACAGATACGCAGTATTTT
TRBJ2-7 | 15 | TRBV7-3 | NA | NA | CASSLAVHSTYEQYF | TGTGCCAGCAGCTTAGCCGTTCACAGCACCTACGAGCAGTACTTC
TRBJ2-1 | 15 | TRBV20-1 | NA | many | CSARHLGSSYNEQFF | TGCAGTGCCAGACATTTAGGGAGCTCCTACAATGAGCAGTTCTTC
TRBJ2-1 | 10 | TRBV12-3/TRBV12-4 | NA | many | CASSLSEQFF | TGTGCCAGCAGTCTTAGTGAGCAGTTCTTC
TRBJ2-5 | 12 | TRBV5-1 | NA | few | CASSDPQGTQYF | TGCGCCAGCAGCGACCCCCAAGGGACCCAGTACTTC
TRBJ2-7 | 15 | TRBV7-9 | NA | NA | CASSSHLDQRAEQYF | TGTGCCAGCAGCTCCCACTTAGATCAGAGGGCCGAGCAGTACTTC
TRBJ2-5 | 15 | TRBV20-1 | NA | NA | CSASGGTRPVETQYF | TGCAGTGCTAGTGGGGGGACACGGCCGGTAGAGACCCAGTACTTC
TRBJ1-2 | 14 | TRBV29-1 | NA | many | CSVEDSDHNYGYTF | TGCAGCGTTGAAGATTCGGACCATAACTATGGCTACACCTTC
TRBJ2-3 | 13 | TRBV5-4 | NA | many | CASSLVHKDTQYF | TGTGCCAGCAGCTTGGTCCACAAGGATACGCAGTATTTT
TRBJ2-7 | 14 | TRBV5-5 | TRBD2 | many | CASSLVLAGYEQYF | TGTGCCAGCAGCTTGGTGCTAGCGGGCTACGAGCAGTACTTC
TRBJ2-2 | 14 | TRBV29-1 | TRBD2 | NA | CSVDPGGNTGELFF | TGCAGCGTTGATCCGGGGGGGAACACCGGGGAGCTGTTTTTT
TRBJ2-7 | 14 | TRBV12-3/TRBV12-4 | NA | few | CASSLRSGSYEQYF | TGTGCCAGCAGTTTGCGCTCGGGGTCCTACGAGCAGTACTTC
TRBJ2-7 | 13 | TRBV20-1 | TRBD2 | NA | CSARGAGGQEQYF | TGCAGTGCTAGAGGGGCGGGAGGGCAAGAGCAGTACTTC
TRBJ2-1 | 16 | TRBV9 | TRBD1 | NA | CASSVGPGQGYNEQFF | TGTGCCAGCAGCGTAGGACCAGGACAGGGATACAATGAGCAGTTCTTC
TRBJ2-1 | 14 | TRBV7-6 | TRBD2 | many | CATGRLAGYNEQFF | TGTGCCACCGGAAGACTAGCGGGGTACAATGAGCAGTTCTTC
TRBJ2-1 | 12 | TRBV5-6 | NA | NA | CASSTDSYEQFF | TGTGCCAGCAGCACGGACAGTTACGAGCAGTTCTTC
TRBJ2-7 | 17 | TRBV7-9 | TRBD1 | NA | CASSLEHVRDRVYEQYF | TGTGCCAGCAGCTTAGAGCACGTTAGGGACAGGGTGTACGAGCAGTACTTC
TRBJ2-7 | 15 | TRBV28 | NA | few | CASSLDAGPSYEQYF | TGTGCCAGCAGTTTAGACGCGGGACCCTCCTACGAGCAGTACTTC
TRBJ2-7 | 13 | TRBV15 | NA | NA | CATSRSSFYEQYF | TGTGCCACCAGCAGATCATCCTTCTACGAGCAGTACTTC
TRBJ2-3 | 15 | TRBV27 | TRBD1 | few | CASSLRDSSTDTQYF | TGTGCCAGCAGTCTCCGGGACAGTAGCACAGATACGCAGTATTTT
TRBJ2-6 | 17 | TRBV2 | NA | few | CASSESGSSSGANVLTF | TGTGCCAGCAGTGAAAGTGGTAGTAGCTCTGGGGCCAACGTCCTGACTTTC
TRBJ1-1 | 15 | TRBV20-1 | TRBD1 | many | CSARGRGLVNTEAFF | TGCAGTGCTAGGGGCAGGGGGCTCGTGAACACTGAAGCTTTCTTT
TRBJ2-6 | 17 | TRBV5-6 | TRBD1 | few | CASTLDRGLYGANVLTF | TGTGCCAGCACCCTGGACAGGGGGCTGTATGGGGCCAACGTCCTGACTTTC
TRBJ2-1 | 15 | TRBV29-1 | TRBD2 | few | CSVEGTSGTYNEQFF | TGCAGCGTTGAAGGGACTAGCGGGACCTACAATGAGCAGTTCTTC
TRBJ2-5 | 15 | TRBV6-5 | NA | few | CASSYSGRAVKTQYF | TGTGCCAGCAGTTACTCGGGCAGGGCTGTCAAGACCCAGTACTTC
TRBJ2-1 | 14 | TRBV6-5 | NA | many | CASSYSRVGNEQFF | TGTGCCAGCAGTTACTCACGGGTAGGGAATGAGCAGTTCTTC